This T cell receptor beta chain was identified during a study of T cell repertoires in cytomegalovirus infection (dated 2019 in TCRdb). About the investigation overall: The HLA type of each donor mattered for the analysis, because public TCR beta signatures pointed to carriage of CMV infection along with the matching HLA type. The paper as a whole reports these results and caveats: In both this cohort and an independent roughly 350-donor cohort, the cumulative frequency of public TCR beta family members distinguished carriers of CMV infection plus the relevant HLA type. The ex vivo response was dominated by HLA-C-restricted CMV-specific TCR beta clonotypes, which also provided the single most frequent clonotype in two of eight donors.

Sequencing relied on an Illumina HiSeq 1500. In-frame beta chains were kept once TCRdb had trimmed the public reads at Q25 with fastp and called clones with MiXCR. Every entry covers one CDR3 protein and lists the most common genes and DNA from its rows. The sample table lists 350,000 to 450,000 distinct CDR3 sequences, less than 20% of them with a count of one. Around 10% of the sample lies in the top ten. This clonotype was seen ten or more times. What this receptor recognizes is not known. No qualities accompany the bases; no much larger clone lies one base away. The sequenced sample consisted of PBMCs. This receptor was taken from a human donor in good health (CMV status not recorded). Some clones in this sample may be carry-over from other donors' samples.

The CDR3 loop reads CATSDPDRVRGYTF. The DNA reads TGTGCCACCAGTGACCCAGACAGGGTTCGGGGCTACACCTTC. This chain is built from TRBV24-1 and TRBJ1-2; the junction holds 7 bases that match TRBD1. CDR1 and CDR2 are drawn from the germline V gene: KGHDR, SFDVKD. From cysteine to phenylalanine, the CDR3 is 14 amino acids long. Only CDR3 DNA remains: 42 bases, in frame from the first base. Compared with germline, V lacks 4 bases and J lacks 8 bases; bases without a gene match: 9.